This T cell receptor beta chain is drawn from a study of T cell clonotyping in hematopoietic cell transplantation. Data came from immunoSEQ multiplex PCR; TCRdb stores just in-frame clones and leaves some out. The table shows about 41,000 clones, with around 95% occurring only once. This CDR3 has 12 amino acids. V was clipped by 4 bases and J by 6 bases, with 6 bases between them. Per germline, CDR1 MNHEY and CDR2 SVGAGI. The clonotype comes from a man aged 25-45 years in good health. Some clones in this sample may be carry-over from other donors' samples. The chain recombines TRBV6-5 with TRBJ2-2, with D hard to call. Material for sequencing was peripheral blood mononuclear cells. This CDR3 reads CASSSIAGELFF. Written as DNA, the CDR3 is TGTGCCAGCAGTTCAATTGCCGGGGAGCTGTTTTTT.